The 10 T cell receptor beta chains below were found in one sample sequenced in a study of blood T cell repertoires in COVID-19. Data came from immunoSEQ multiplex PCR; TCRdb stores just in-frame clones and leaves some out. The repertoire holds over 250,000 clones, with approximately 86% as singletons. The sequenced sample consisted of PBMCs or T cells enriched from blood (not recorded which). These receptors were taken from a woman between 25 and 40 years old who had recovered from COVID-19.

This chain uses TRBV9 with TRBJ2-2; TRBD2 is a possible D gene (6 bases). Germline loops: CDR1 SGDLS, CDR2 YYNGEE. V was shortened by 4 bases and J by 2 bases, with 18 bases between the two germline ends. This CDR3 is built from 17 residues. In DNA form, the CDR3 reads TGTGCCAGCAGCCTACCGAGCCTCGGGGGAAACACCGGGGAGCTGTTTTTT. Protein product: CASSLPSLGGNTGELFF.

The gene calls are TRBV5-6 and TRBJ1-5, with 11 positions matching TRBD1. CDR3 length: 14 residues. V trimming: 1 base; J trimming: 11 bases; junction bases outside the gene matches: 5. The germline CDR1 and CDR2 sequences are SGHDT and YYEEEE. The CDR3 protein is CASSLRTGGKAQHF. CDR3 in DNA: TGTGCCAGCAGCTTGAGGACAGGGGGCAAGGCCCAGCATTTT.

The rearrangement uses TRBV7-6 and TRBJ2-7; the D gene is possibly TRBD2 (6 bases). The CDR3 runs 16 residues. Germline assignment: CDR1 SGHVS and CDR2 FNYEAQ. Trimming pared 5 bases from V and 3 bases from J, leaving 20 bases between. The CDR3 loop reads CASSQYSPGLSYEQYF. The CDR3 DNA follows: TGTGCCAGCAGCCAATACTCACCGGGACTCAGCTACGAGCAGTACTTC.

The rearrangement uses TRBV21-1 and TRBJ2-1; the DNA was not compared with TRBD2, the D call given in the table. TRBV21-1 constitutes a pseudogene. This CDR3 has 17 amino acids. This CDR3 is CASSNSEGRFSYNEQFF. Written as DNA, the CDR3 is TGTGCCAGCAGCAATTCGGAGGGCCGGTTCTCCTACAATGAGCAGTTCTTC.

This clone was observed a single time. The chain employs TRBV9 and TRBJ2-3, with unresolved D. The V end lost 0 bases, the J end lost 3 bases, and 8 bases lay between the germline ends. In germline, CDR1 is SGDLS, CDR2 YYNGEE. CDR3 length equals 14 residues. For the CDR3, the DNA is TGTGCCAGCAGCGTAGTGGCAAGTACAGATACGCAGTATTTT. Translated, it gives CASSVVASTDTQYF.

This chain joins TRBV5-4 and TRBJ2-6; 8 bases fit TRBD1. Germline CDR1 reads SGHNT; CDR2 reads YYREEE (reference sequence). The J segment lost 2 bases and the V segment lost 4 bases, leaving 5 bases of the junction unmatched. The CDR3 runs 16 residues. The CDR3 protein is CASSPIQGAGANVLTF. CDR3 DNA sequence: TGTGCCAGCAGCCCGATACAGGGGGCTGGGGCCAACGTCCTGACTTTC. Based on the CDR3 plus reference TRBV5-4 and TRBJ2-6, the full variable domain is ETGVTQSPTHLIKTRGQQVTLRCSSQSGHNTVSWYQQALGQGPQFIFQYYREEENGRGNFPPRFSGLQFPNYSSELNVNALELDDSALYLCASSPIQGAGANVLTFGAGSRLTVL.

Only a few counts were recorded for this clone. This chain links TRBV21-1 with TRBJ1-2; TRBD1 was called by the table and not checked on the DNA. TRBV21-1 is labeled a pseudogene. CDR3 length: 14 amino acids. The DNA for the CDR3 is TGTGCCAGCAGCAGGGCCAGATTCTCCTATGGCTACACCTTC. Translation: CASSRARFSYGYTF.

The rearrangement uses TRBV6-4 and TRBJ2-1; D call uncertain. CDR1 is MRHNA and CDR2 is SNTAGT in the germline V gene. Trimming removed 0 bases at V and 6 bases at J, with 6 bases between. This CDR3 is 13 amino acids long. The DNA for the CDR3 is TGTGCCAGCAGTGACTCTGCTAGCAATGAGCAGTTCTTC. Encoded protein: CASSDSASNEQFF.

The chain recombines TRBV5-6 with TRBJ2-5, with 8 bases lining up with TRBD1. This CDR3 comprises 16 residues. V lost 3 bases to trimming and J lost 0 bases; unmatched junction nucleotides: 7. Germline lookup yields CDR1 SGHDT and CDR2 YYEEEE. CDR3 in DNA: TGTGCCAGCAGCTCCTACCGGGACAGGTACCAAGAGACCCAGTACTTC. Its protein product is CASSSYRDRYQETQYF.

This sequence joins TRBV29-1 and TRBJ2-7, with 7 bases that match TRBD1. V lost 2 bases to trimming and J lost 1 base; unmatched junction nucleotides: 2. This CDR3 contains 13 residues. Looked up from germline, CDR1 is SQVTM and CDR2 is ANQGSEA. CDR3 bases: TGCAGCGTTGAAACAGGGGCGTCCTACGAGCAGTACTTC. Translated: CSVETGASYEQYF.